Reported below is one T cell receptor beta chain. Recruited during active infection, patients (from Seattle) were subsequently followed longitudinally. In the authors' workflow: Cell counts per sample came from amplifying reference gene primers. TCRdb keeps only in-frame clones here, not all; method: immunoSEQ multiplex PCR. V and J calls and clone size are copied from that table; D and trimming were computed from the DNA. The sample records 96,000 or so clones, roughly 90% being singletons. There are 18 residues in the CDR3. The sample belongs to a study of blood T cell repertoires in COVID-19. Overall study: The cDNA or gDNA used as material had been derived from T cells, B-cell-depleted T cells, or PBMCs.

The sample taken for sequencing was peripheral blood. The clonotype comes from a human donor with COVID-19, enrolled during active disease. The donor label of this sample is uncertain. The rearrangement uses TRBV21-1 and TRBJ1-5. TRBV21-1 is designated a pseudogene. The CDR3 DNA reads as TGTGCCAGCAGCCCAGACCTTTTAGCTCGAGGGAGCAATCAGCCCCAGCATTTT. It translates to CASSPDLLARGSNQPQHF.